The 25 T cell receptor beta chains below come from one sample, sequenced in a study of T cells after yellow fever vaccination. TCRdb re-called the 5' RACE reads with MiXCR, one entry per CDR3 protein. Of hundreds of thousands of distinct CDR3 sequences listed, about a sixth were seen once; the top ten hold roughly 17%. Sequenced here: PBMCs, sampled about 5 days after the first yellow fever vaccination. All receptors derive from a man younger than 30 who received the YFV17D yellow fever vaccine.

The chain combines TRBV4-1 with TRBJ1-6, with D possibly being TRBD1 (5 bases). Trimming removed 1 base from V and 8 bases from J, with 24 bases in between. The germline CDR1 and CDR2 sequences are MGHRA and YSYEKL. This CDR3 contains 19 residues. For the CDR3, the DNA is TGCGCCAGCAGCCAAGGAGGGTTGGTAGGGACGCTTTTCGATTCACCCCTCCACTTT. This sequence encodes CASSQGGLVGTLFDSPLHF.

The CDR3 nucleotides are TGCGCCAGCAGCTTGGAAGTTCCTGGGACTGAAGCTTTCTTT. This sequence encodes CASSLEVPGTEAFF. V is TRBV5-1 and J is TRBJ1-1; D not resolved. The CDR3 sequence is 14 residues long. The germline V and J ends were trimmed by 0 bases and 5 bases, with 11 bases remaining between them. From germline, CDR1 is SGHRS and CDR2 YFSETQ.

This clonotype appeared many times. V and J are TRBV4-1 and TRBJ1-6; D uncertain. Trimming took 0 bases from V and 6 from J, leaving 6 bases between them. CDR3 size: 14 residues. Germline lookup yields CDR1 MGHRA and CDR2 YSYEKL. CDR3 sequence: CASSQDGSNSPLHF. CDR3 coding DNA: TGCGCCAGCAGCCAAGACGGAAGTAATTCACCCCTCCACTTT.

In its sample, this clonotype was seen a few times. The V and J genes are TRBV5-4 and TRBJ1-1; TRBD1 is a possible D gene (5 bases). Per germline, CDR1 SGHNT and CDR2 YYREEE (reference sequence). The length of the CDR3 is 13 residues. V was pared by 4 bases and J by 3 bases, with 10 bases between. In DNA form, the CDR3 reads TGTGCCAGCAGCGGTGGGGGGGACACTGAAGCTTTCTTT. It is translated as CASSGGGDTEAFF.

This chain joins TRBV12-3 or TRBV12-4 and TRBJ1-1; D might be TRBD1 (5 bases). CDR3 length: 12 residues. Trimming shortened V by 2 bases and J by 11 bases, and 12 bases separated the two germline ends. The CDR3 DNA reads TGTGCCAGCAGTTTATGGGGGACGAGGGCTTTCTTT. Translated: CASSLWGTRAFF.

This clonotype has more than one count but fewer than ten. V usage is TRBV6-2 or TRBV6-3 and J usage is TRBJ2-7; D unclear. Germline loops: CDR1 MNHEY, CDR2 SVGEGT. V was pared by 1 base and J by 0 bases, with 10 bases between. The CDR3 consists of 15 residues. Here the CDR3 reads CASSYWQTFSYEQYF. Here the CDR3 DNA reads TGTGCCAGCAGTTACTGGCAAACCTTCTCCTACGAGCAGTACTTC.

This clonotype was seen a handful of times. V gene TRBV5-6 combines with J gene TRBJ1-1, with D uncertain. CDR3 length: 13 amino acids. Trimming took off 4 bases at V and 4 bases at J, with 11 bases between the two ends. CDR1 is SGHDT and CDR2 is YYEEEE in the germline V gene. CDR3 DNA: TGTGCCAGCAGCCGCATAGGGAGCACTGAAGCTTTCTTT. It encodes CASSRIGSTEAFF.

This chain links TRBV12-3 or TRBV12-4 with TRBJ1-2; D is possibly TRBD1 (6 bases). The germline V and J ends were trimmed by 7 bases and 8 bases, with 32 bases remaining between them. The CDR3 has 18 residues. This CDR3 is CASTYKVGGSALGRGYTF. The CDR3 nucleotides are TGTGCCAGCACCTACAAAGTCGGGGGCTCGGCCCTGGGGCGCGGCTACACCTTC.

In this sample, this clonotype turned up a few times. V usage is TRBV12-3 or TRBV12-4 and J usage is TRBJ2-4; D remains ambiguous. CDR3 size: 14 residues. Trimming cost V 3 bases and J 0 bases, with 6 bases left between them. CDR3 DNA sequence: TGTGCCAGCAGTTTCGTAGGAGCCAAAAACATTCAGTACTTC. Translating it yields CASSFVGAKNIQYF.

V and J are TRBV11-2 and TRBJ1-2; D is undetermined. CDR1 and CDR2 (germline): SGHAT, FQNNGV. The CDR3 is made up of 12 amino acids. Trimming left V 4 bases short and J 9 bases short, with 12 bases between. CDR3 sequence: CASSSEMGSYTF. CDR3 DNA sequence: TGTGCCAGCAGCTCTGAAATGGGAAGCTACACCTTC.

The CDR3 coding sequence is TGTGCCAGCAGTTACAACAGGGGTTGGACTGAAGCTTTCTTT. Encoded protein: CASSYNRGWTEAFF. The gene calls are TRBV6-2 or TRBV6-3 and TRBJ1-1; 7 bases are a match to TRBD1. CDR1 and CDR2 from the germline V gene are MNHEY and SVGEGT. The V gene end was trimmed by 2 bases and the J gene end by 5 bases; junction bases not matched to a gene: 5. The CDR3 covers 14 residues.

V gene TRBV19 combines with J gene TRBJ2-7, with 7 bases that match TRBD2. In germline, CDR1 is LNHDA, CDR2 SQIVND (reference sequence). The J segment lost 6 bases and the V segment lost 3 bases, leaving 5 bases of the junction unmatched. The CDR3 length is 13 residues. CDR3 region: CASSIGRGGEQYF. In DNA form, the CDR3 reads TGTGCCAGTAGTATTGGGAGGGGAGGCGAGCAGTACTTC.

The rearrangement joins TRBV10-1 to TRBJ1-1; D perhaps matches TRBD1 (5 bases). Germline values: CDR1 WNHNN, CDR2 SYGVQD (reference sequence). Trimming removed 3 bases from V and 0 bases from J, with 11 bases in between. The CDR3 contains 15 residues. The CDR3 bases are TGCGCCAGCAGTGAATCGGCAGGGATGAACACTGAAGCTTTCTTT. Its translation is CASSESAGMNTEAFF.

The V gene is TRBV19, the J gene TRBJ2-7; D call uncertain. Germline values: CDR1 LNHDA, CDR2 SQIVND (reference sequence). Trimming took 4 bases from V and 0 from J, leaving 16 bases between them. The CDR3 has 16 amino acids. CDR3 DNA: TGTGCCAGTAGTAAGCCACCTAATCCCCTCTCCTACGAGCAGTACGTC. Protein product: CASSKPPNPLSYEQYV.

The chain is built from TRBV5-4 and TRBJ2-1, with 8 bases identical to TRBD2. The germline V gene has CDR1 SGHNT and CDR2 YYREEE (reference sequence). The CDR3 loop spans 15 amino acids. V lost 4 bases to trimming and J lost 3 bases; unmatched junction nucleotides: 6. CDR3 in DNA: TGTGCCAGCAGCGAGGGGGGACTAGTCTACAATGAGCAGTTCTTC. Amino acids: CASSEGGLVYNEQFF.

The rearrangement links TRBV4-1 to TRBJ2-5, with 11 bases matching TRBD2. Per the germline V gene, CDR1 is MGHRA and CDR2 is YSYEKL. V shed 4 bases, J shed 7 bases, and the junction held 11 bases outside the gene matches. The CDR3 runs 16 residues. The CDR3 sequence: CASSPMTSGNQGTQYF. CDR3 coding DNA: TGCGCCAGCAGCCCGATGACTAGCGGGAACCAGGGGACCCAGTACTTC.

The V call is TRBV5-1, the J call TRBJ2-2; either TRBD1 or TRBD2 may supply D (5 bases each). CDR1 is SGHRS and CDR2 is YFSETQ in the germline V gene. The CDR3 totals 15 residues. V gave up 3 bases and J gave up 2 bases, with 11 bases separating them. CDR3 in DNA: TGCGCCAGCAGCTGGGACGGGGACAACACCGGGGAGCTGTTTTTT. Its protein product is CASSWDGDNTGELFF.

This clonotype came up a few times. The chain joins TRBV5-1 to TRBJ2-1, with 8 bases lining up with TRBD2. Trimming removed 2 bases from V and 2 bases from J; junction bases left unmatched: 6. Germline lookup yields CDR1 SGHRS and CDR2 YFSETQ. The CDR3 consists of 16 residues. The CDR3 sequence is CASSFSGLAAYNEQFF. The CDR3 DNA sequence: TGCGCCAGCAGCTTTTCCGGACTAGCTGCCTACAATGAGCAGTTCTTC.

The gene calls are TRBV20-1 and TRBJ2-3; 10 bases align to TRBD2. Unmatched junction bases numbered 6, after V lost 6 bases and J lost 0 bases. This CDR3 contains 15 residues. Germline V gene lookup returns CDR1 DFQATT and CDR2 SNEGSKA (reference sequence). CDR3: CSALSSGGSTDTQYF. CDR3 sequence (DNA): TGCAGTGCGCTTTCTAGCGGGGGTAGCACAGATACGCAGTATTTT.

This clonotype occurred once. CDR3 sequence: CASRLGPPAETQYF. As DNA, the CDR3 is TGCGCCAGCAGGCTGGGACCTCCAGCAGAGACCCAGTACTTC. The chain is built from TRBV5-1 and TRBJ2-5; D may match TRBD1 or TRBD2 (5 bases each). CDR1 is SGHRS and CDR2 is YFSETQ in the germline V gene. The CDR3 totals 14 residues. V was clipped by 5 bases and J by 4 bases, with 15 bases between them.

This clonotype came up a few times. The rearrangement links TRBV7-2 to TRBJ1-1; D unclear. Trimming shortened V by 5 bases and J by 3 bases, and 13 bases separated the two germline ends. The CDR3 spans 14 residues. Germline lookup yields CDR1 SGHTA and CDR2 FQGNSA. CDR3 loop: CASSPLFRDTEAFF. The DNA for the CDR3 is TGTGCCAGCAGCCCCCTCTTTCGGGACACTGAAGCTTTCTTT.

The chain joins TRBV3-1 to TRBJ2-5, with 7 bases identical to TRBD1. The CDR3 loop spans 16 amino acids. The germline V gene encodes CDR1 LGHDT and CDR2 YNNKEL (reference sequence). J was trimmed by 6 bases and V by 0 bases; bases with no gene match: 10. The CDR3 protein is CASSQEGGEVDKTQYF. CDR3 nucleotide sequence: TGTGCCAGCAGCCAAGAAGGGGGCGAGGTAGACAAGACCCAGTACTTC.

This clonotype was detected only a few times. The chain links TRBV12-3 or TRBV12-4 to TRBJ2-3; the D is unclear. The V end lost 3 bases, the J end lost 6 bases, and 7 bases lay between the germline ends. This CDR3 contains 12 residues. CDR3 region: CASSFPRDTQYF. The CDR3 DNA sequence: TGTGCCAGCAGTTTCCCCAGGGATACGCAGTATTTT.

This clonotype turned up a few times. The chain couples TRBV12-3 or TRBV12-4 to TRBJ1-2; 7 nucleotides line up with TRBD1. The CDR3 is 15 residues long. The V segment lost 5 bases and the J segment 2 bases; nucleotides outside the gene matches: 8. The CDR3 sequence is CASSLRAQGNYGYTF. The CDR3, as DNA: TGTGCCAGCAGTCTAAGGGCACAGGGGAACTATGGCTACACCTTC.

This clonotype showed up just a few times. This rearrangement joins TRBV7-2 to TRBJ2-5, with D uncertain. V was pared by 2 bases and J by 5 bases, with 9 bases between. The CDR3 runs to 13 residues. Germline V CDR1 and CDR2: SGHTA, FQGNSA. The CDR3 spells CASSLSAPETQYF. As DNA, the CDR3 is TGTGCCAGCAGCTTAAGTGCCCCCGAGACCCAGTACTTC.